The clone carrying this T cell receptor (beta chain) was observed a single time. Its matching antigen is unknown. The sample comes from a study of OX40 agonist ivuxolimab in advanced cancers. Study overall: Ivuxolimab was delivered to patients intravenously every 2 weeks at doses spanning 0.01 to 10 mg/kg. Under the entry rules, prior anti-PD-1, anti-PD-L1 or anti-CTLA-4 therapy was allowed, and 40% had some. Whole-study findings and limits: Expanded clones tended on average to be more numerous among CD8+ T cells than CD4+. Clonal expansion from baseline to week 6 occurred in both CD4+ and CD8+ T cells.

The data were produced by immunoSEQ multiplex PCR, yet TCRdb's version contains in-frame clones alone and is incomplete. The table includes 77,000 or so clones, roughly nine tenths detected once. CDR3 length: 14 residues. Germline V gene data show CDR1 as SGHRS and CDR2 as YFSETQ. The junction had 3 bases not matched to a gene; V was cut back by 1 base and J by 5 bases. J is TRBJ1-1 and V is TRBV5-1, with 9 nucleotides matching TRBD1. This specimen was CD4+ or CD8+ T cells sorted from blood, taken in a trial of the OX40 agonist ivuxolimab. The TCR sequence derives from an adult with an advanced solid tumor such as melanoma, head and neck, liver or kidney cancer. The CDR3 bases are TGCGCCAGCAGCTTGACCGGGACAGGGACTGAAGCTTTCTTT. This sequence encodes CASSLTGTGTEAFF.